This T cell receptor (beta chain) was sequenced in a study of T cells expressing NK-cell markers. Study-wide points: Whether the expanded NKG2C+ T cell clones recognized HCMV remained unclear.

CDR3 length equals 13 residues. From germline, CDR1 is LGHNT and CDR2 FRNRAP. A note on this clonotype: Its antigen is undetermined.

TCRdb processed the 5' RACE reads again and assigns one entry to each CDR3 protein, with no DNA. The sample has a few hundred thousand distinct CDR3 sequences. The TCR was taken from a man aged 18 to 70 in good health. The specimen was blood T cells: a sorted CD56 or NKG2C T cell subset, CD4+ or CD8+ T cells, or bulk PBMC T cells (not recorded which). The gene calls are TRBV12-5 and TRBJ2-5; TCRdb lists TRBD2, though no DNA is available to test this call. The CDR3 spells CASGSSGQETQYF.